These T cell receptor beta chains were read from a single sample in a study of PD-1 blockade in classical Hodgkin lymphoma. Clones were read by immunoSEQ multiplex PCR, and TCRdb kept only the in-frame ones, dropping some. The sample yields 75,000 to 95,000 clones, about 83% seen once. The sequencing used peripheral blood mononuclear cells (PBMCs), collected before the fourth cycle of nivolumab. The receptors were sampled from a human donor with classical Hodgkin lymphoma. Both conserved end residues are part of each CDR3. Each record gives: CDR3 DNA, CDR3 protein, CDR3 length, V gene, D gene, clone size, J gene. A D gene is named only where the DNA matches it firmly. Clone size appears in some rows only: once, few, many, or a class for an expanded clone.

TGTGCCAGCAGCATGGGAGGAGTGAACACTGAAGCTTTCTTT,CASSMGGVNTEAFF,14,TRBV7-2,NA,NA,TRBJ1-1
TGTGCCAGCGGCGGGAACTCCTACGAGCAGTACTTC,CASGGNSYEQYF,12,TRBV6-6,NA,few,TRBJ2-7
TGTGCCAGTAGTCGCAACACTGAAGCTTTCTTT,CASSRNTEAFF,11,TRBV19,NA,once,TRBJ1-1
TGCGCCAGCAGCCCTCATCCGGGACAGGGCCCAGATACGCAGTATTTT,CASSPHPGQGPDTQYF,16,TRBV4-3,TRBD1,NA,TRBJ2-3
TGCGCCAGCAGCTTGGTTAGCGGGACTTACTATGAGCAGTTCTTC,CASSLVSGTYYEQFF,15,TRBV5-1,TRBD2,NA,TRBJ2-1
TGTGCCAGCAGTTTAGCGGCATACGAGCAGTACTTC,CASSLAAYEQYF,12,TRBV28,NA,NA,TRBJ2-7
TGTGCCAGCAGCCGGACCGGGACTAGCGGAGCATACAATGAGCAGTTCTTC,CASSRTGTSGAYNEQFF,17,TRBV11-2,TRBD2,NA,TRBJ2-1
TGTGCCAGCAGCCTAGGGACGGCTAATGAAAAACTGTTTTTT,CASSLGTANEKLFF,14,TRBV7-9,NA,NA,TRBJ1-4
TGTGCCTGGAGTGTCAAAAGGATCATGAACACTGAAGCTTTCTTT,CAWSVKRIMNTEAFF,15,TRBV30,NA,few,TRBJ1-1
TGTGCCAGCAGTGAGAGCTGGGGTTACGAGCAGTACTTC,CASSESWGYEQYF,13,TRBV2,NA,NA,TRBJ2-7
TGTGCCAGCTCACCATCTAGCTTGGGGGAGCTGTTTTTT,CASSPSSLGELFF,13,TRBV18,NA,NA,TRBJ2-2
TGTGCCAGCAGTGGGGGGCGGGGTTCCTACGAGCAGTACTTC,CASSGGRGSYEQYF,14,TRBV2,NA,NA,TRBJ2-7